This TCR beta chain appears in the sequencing data of a study of blood T cell repertoires in COVID-19. Study context: Acute and convalescent COVID-19 samples came from the United States, Italy and Spain. T cells, B-cell-depleted T cells, or PBMCs supplied cDNA or gDNA.

The method was immunoSEQ multiplex PCR; TCRdb's version includes in-frame clones alone and lacks a portion of them. This table holds about 75,000 clones, about 88% found once. The germline V gene encodes CDR1 SGHDN and CDR2 FVKESK. The V gene end was trimmed by 4 bases and the J gene end by 0 bases; junction bases not matched to a gene: 3. The length of the CDR3 is 16 residues. In the case of this clone: This sample also contains other DNA sequences that code for the same CDR3.

The sample was peripheral blood. This clonotype originated in an elderly man with COVID-19, enrolled during active disease. The chain is built from TRBV14 and TRBJ1-4; 9 nucleotides match TRBD1. Here the CDR3 reads CASSLRQGATNEKLFF. Here the CDR3 DNA reads TGTGCCAGCAGCCTCAGACAGGGGGCAACTAATGAAAAACTGTTTTTT.